The TCR beta chain under discussion was sequenced for a study of CD8 T cells in ankylosing spondylitis. As regards this clonotype: Its cognate antigen is unknown.

TCRdb re-called the 5' RACE reads with MiXCR, one entry per CDR3 protein. In the table there are under 300,000 distinct CDR3 sequences, around 10% of which are singletons. Regarding the study as a whole: Ankylosing spondylitis blood seemed to carry a telltale TCR beta motif made of fewer than 10 highly homologous variants. Reportedly, disease-linked clones are significantly enriched in ankylosing spondylitis patients' matched synovial fluid.

This clonotype was sampled from a male donor with ankylosing spondylitis or in good health (not recorded which). Sequencing input: blood, either unsorted or a sorted T cell fraction (not recorded which).

CDR3 bases: TGCGCCAGCAGCTTGGACCGGGACTCCGGCTCCTACGAGCAGTACTTC. It encodes CASSLDRDSGSYEQYF. The gene calls are TRBV5-1 and TRBJ2-7, with TRBD2 as a possible D gene (6 bases). Trimming took off 0 bases at V and 0 bases at J, with 13 bases between the two ends. The CDR3 is 16 amino acids. Looked up from germline, CDR1 is SGHRS and CDR2 is YFSETQ.